At least ten counts were recorded for the clone carrying this T cell receptor beta chain. The entry originates in a study of CD8+CD57+ T cells in acquired aplastic anemia. Before being chosen for sequencing, patients had shown CD8+CD57+ cell expansion by flow cytometry. The length of the CDR3 is 13 residues. The germline V gene encodes CDR1 SGDLS and CDR2 YYNGEE. V was shortened by 0 bases and J by 2 bases, with 3 bases between the two germline ends. TCR beta VDJ and CDR3 were profiled, and genomic DNA was the template. TCRdb analysed the reads with MiXCR anew, one entry per CDR3 protein. The data hold approximately 470,000 distinct CDR3 sequences, with around 30% observed a single time.

The sequencing input was sorted CD4+, CD8+, or CD8+CD57+ T cells (not recorded which) from PBMCs. The chain recombines TRBV9 with TRBJ1-5; D is ambiguous. The origin of this receptor is a human donor with aplastic anemia. CDR3 coding DNA: TGTGCCAGCAGCGTAGATGGCAATCAGCCCCAGCATTTT. Its translation is CASSVDGNQPQHF. The full variable domain, its missing parts supplied by reference TRBV9 and TRBJ1-5, is DSGVTQTPKHLITATGQRVTLRCSPRSGDLSVYWYQQSLDQGLQFLIQYYNGEERAKGNILERFSAQQFPDLHSELNLSSLELGDSALYFCASSVDGNQPQHFGDGTRLSIL.